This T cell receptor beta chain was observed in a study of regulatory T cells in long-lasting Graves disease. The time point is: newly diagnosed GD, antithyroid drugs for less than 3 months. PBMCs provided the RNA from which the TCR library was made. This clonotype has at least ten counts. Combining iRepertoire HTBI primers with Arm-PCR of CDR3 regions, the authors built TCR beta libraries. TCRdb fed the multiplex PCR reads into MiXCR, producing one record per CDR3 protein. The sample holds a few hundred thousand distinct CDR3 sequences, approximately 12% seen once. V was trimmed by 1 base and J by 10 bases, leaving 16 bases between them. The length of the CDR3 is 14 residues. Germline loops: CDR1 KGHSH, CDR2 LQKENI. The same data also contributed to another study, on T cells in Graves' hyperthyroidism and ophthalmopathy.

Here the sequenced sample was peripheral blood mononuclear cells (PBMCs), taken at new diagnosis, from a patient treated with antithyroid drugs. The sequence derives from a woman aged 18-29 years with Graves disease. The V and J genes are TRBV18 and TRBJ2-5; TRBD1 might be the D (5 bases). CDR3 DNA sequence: TGTGCCAGCTCACCACGTACAGGTTTGGCCGACCAGTACTTC. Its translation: CASSPRTGLADQYF.